Sequencing of this TCR beta chain was carried out in a study of cytomegalovirus exposure and HLA in healthy donors. Study-level points and caveats: As confirmed in vitro, a few CMV-associated chains were specific for CMV antigens. Researchers counted about 150 TCR beta chains as cytomegalovirus-associated. Within the approximately 120 validation repertoires, first-cohort TCR clusters tended to co-occur, according to a later analysis.

In the case of this clone: Antigen specificity is unknown.

Clones were read by immunoSEQ multiplex PCR, and TCRdb kept only the in-frame ones, dropping some. Counted here are approximately 65,000 clones, about 94% occurring once; the ten biggest clones make up under 1.3%. The source of this sequence is a woman between 18 and 29 years old in good health and CMV-seronegative. The material sequenced was PBMCs.

The CDR3 is CASRRTGEGQPQHF. CDR3 DNA sequence: TGTGCCAGCAGAAGGACAGGGGAGGGGCAGCCCCAGCATTTT. The rearrangement uses TRBV28 and TRBJ1-5, with 9 positions matching TRBD1. V shed 6 bases, J shed 7 bases, and the junction held 7 bases outside the gene matches. From germline, CDR1 is MDHEN and CDR2 SYDVKM. This CDR3 comprises 14 residues.